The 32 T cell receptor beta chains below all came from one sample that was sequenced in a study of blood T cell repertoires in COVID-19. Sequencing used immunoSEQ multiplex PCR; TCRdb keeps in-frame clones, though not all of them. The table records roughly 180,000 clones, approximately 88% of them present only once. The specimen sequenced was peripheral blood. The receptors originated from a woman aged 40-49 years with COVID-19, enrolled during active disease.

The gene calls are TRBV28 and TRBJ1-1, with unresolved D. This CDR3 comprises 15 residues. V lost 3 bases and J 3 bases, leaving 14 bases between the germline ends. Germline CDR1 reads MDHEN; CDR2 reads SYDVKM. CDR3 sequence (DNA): TGTGCCAGCAGTTTGTCCATTCCCCGGGACACTGAAGCTTTCTTT. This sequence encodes CASSLSIPRDTEAFF.

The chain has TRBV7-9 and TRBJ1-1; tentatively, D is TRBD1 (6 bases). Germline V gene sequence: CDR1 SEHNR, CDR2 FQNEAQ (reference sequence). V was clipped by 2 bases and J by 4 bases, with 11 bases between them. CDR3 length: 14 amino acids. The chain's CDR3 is CASSLIGQTTEAFF. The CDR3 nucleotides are TGTGCCAGCAGCTTAATTGGACAGACCACTGAAGCTTTCTTT.

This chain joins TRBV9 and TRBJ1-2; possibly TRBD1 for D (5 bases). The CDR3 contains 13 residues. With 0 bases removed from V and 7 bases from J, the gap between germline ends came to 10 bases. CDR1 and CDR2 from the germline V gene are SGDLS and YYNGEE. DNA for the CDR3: TGTGCCAGCAGCGTAGATCAGGGTGGTGGCTACACCTTC. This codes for CASSVDQGGGYTF. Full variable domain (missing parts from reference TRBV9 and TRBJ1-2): DSGVTQTPKHLITATGQRVTLRCSPRSGDLSVYWYQQSLDQGLQFLIQYYNGEERAKGNILERFSAQQFPDLHSELNLSSLELGDSALYFCASSVDQGGGYTFGSGTRLTVV.

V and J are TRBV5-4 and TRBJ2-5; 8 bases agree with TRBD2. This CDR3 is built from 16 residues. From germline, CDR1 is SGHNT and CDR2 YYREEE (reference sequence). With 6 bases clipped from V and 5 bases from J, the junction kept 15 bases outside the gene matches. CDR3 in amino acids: CASTSKAIAGSETQYF. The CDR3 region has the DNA TGTGCCAGCACCTCCAAGGCTATAGCGGGGTCGGAGACCCAGTACTTC. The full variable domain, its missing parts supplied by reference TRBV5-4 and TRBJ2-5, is ETGVTQSPTHLIKTRGQQVTLRCSSQSGHNTVSWYQQALGQGPQFIFQYYREEENGRGNFPPRFSGLQFPNYSSELNVNALELDDSALYLCASTSKAIAGSETQYFGPGTRLLVL.

The CDR3 spells CASSVDRVNTIYF. DNA of the CDR3: TGTGCCAGCAGCGTAGACAGGGTGAACACCATATATTTT. The genes are TRBV9 and TRBJ1-3; D is perhaps TRBD1 (6 bases). Germline loops: CDR1 SGDLS, CDR2 YYNGEE. The V and J ends lost 0 bases and 7 bases respectively, with 8 bases between them. CDR3 size: 13 residues.

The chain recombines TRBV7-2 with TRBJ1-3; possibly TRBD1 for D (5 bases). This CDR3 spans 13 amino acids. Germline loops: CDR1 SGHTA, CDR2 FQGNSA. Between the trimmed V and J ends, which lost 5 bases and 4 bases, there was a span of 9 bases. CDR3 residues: CASSPWTGNTIYF. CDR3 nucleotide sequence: TGTGCCAGCAGCCCCTGGACAGGAAACACCATATATTTT.

The CDR3 spells CASSLYSQGLNTEAFF. In DNA, the CDR3 is TGTGCCAGTAGTCTTTATTCACAGGGCCTGAACACTGAAGCTTTCTTT. This rearrangement joins TRBV19 to TRBJ1-1; weak D call: TRBD1 (6 bases). Trimming stripped 5 bases from V and 0 bases from J, with 16 bases between. This CDR3 region has 16 residues. The V gene's germline CDR1 is LNHDA and CDR2 SQIVND (reference sequence).

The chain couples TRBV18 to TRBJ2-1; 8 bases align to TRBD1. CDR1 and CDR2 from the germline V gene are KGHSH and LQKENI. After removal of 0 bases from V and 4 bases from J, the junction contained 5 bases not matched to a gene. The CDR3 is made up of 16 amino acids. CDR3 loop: CASSPPNRGSYNEQFF. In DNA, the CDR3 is TGTGCCAGCTCACCACCGAACAGGGGGTCGTACAATGAGCAGTTCTTC.

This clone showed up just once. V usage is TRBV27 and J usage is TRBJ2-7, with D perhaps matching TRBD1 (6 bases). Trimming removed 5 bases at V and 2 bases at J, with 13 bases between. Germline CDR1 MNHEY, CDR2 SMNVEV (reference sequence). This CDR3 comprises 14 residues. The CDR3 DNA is TGTGCCAGCAGTCTAAGGACAGTTGCCTACGAGCAGTACTTC. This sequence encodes CASSLRTVAYEQYF.

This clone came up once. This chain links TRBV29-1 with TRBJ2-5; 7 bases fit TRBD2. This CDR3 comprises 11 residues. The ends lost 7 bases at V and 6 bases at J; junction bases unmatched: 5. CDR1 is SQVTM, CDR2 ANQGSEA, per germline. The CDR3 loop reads CSGGREQTQYF. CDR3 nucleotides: TGCAGCGGCGGGCGGGAGCAGACCCAGTACTTC.

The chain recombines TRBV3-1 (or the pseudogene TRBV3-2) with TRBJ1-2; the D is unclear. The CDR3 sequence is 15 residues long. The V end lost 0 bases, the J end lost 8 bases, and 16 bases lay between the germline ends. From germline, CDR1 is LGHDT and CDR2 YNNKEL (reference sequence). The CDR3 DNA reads TGTGCCAGCAGCCAAGACCTGAGGACTATGTGGGGCTACACCTTC. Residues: CASSQDLRTMWGYTF.

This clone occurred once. DNA for the CDR3: TGTGCCAGCACCCATCTCACGGGTATCACCGGGGAGCTGTTTTTT. It specifies CASTHLTGITGELFF. This sequence joins TRBV6-5 and TRBJ2-2; no definite D call. Trimming took off 7 bases at V and 4 bases at J, with 16 bases between the two ends. Germline V lookup: CDR1 MNHEY, CDR2 SVGAGI. The CDR3 is 15 residues long.

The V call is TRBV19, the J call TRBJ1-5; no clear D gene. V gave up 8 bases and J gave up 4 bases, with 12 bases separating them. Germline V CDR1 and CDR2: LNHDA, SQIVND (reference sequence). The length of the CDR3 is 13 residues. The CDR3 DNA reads TGTGCCAGTCTTTACGGAGGGAATCAGCCCCAGCATTTT. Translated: CASLYGGNQPQHF.

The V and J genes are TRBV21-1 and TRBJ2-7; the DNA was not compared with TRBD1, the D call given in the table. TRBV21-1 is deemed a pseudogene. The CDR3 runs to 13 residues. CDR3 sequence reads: CASTSHRAYEQYF. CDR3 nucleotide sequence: TGTGCCAGCACCTCACACAGGGCCTACGAGCAGTACTTC.

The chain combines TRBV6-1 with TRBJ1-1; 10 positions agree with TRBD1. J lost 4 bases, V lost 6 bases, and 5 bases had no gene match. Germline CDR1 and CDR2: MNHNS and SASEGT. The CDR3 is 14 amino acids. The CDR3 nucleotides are TGTGCCAGCAGCCCGGACAGGGGGGGCACTGAAGCTTTCTTT. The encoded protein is CASSPDRGGTEAFF.

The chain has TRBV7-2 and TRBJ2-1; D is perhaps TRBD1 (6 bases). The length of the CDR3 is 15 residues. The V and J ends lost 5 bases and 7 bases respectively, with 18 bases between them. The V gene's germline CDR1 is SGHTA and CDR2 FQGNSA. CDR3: CASSKQGLDGNEQFF. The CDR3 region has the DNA TGTGCCAGCAGCAAACAGGGTCTCGACGGGAATGAGCAGTTCTTC.

The CDR3 sequence is CASSPDREYLYEQYF. The CDR3 region has the DNA TGTGCCAGCTCACCGGACAGGGAATACCTCTACGAGCAGTACTTC. The chain employs TRBV18 and TRBJ2-7; TRBD1 aligns across 8 bases. Germline assignment: CDR1 KGHSH and CDR2 LQKENI. CDR3 length equals 15 residues. The trim removed 3 bases at V and 3 bases at J, leaving 7 bases unmatched.

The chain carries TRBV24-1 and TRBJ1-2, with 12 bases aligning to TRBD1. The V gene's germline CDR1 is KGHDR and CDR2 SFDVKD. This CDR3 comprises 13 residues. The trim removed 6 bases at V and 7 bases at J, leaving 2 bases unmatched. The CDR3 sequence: CATSRDRGPGYTF. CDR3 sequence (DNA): TGTGCCACCAGTCGGGACAGGGGGCCTGGCTACACCTTC.

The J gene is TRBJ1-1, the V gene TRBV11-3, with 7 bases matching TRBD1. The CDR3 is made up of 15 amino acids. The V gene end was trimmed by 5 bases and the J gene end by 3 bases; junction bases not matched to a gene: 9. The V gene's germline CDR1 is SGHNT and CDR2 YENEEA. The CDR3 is CASSAQQGPDTEAFF. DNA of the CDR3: TGTGCCAGCAGCGCCCAACAGGGGCCTGACACTGAAGCTTTCTTT.

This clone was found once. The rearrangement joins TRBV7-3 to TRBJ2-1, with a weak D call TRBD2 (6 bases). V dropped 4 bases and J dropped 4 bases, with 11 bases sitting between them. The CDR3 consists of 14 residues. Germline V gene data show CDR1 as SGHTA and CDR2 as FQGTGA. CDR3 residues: CASSSQTSYNEQFF. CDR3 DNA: TGTGCCAGCAGCTCACAGACTAGTTACAATGAGCAGTTCTTC.

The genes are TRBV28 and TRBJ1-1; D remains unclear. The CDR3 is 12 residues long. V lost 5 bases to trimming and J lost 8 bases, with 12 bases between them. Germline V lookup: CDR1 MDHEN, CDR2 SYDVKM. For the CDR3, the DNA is TGTGCCAGCAGTCGCTTCCGGGGAGAAGCTTTCTTT. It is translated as CASSRFRGEAFF. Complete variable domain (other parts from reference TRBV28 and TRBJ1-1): DVKVTQSSRYLVKRTGEKVFLECVQDMDHENMFWYRQDPGLGLRLIYFSYDVKMKEKGDIPEGYSVSREKKERFSLILESASTNQTSMYLCASSRFRGEAFFGQGTRLTVV.

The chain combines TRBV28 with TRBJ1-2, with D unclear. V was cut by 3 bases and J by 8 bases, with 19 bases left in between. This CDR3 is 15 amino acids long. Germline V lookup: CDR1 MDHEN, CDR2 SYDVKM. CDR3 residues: CASSFGVGRVEGYTF. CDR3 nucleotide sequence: TGTGCCAGCAGTTTTGGTGTAGGGAGGGTTGAGGGCTACACCTTC.

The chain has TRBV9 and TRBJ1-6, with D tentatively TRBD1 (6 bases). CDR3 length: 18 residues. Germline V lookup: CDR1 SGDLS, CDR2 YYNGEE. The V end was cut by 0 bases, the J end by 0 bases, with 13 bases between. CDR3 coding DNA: TGTGCCAGCAGCGTAGTTGACAGGACGAGCTCCTATAATTCACCCCTCCACTTT. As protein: CASSVVDRTSSYNSPLHF.

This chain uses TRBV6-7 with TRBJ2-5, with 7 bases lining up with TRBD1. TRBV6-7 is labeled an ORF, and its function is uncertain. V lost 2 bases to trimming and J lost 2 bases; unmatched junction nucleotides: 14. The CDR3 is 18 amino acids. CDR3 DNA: TGTGCCAGCAGTTACCGACTCGGGCATGACAGGGATCAAGAGACCCAGTACTTC. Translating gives CASSYRLGHDRDQETQYF.

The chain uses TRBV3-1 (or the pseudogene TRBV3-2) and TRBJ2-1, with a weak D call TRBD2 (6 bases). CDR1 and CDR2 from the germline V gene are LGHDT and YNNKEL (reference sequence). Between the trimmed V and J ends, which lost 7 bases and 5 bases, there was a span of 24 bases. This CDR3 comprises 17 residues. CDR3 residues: CASMAYGSSQTNNEQFF. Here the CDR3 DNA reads TGTGCCAGCATGGCGTACGGGAGCTCGCAAACCAACAATGAGCAGTTCTTC.

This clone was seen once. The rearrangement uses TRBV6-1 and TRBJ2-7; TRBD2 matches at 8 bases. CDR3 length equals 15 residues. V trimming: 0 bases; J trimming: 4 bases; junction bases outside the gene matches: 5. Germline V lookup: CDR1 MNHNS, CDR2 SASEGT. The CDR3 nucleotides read TGTGCCAGCAGTGAAGCGGGTAGCGGGGCGTACGAGCAGTACTTC. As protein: CASSEAGSGAYEQYF.

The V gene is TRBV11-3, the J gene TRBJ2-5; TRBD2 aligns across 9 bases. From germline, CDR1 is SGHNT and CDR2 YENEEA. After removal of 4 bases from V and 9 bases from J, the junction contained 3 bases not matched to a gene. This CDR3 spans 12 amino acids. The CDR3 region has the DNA TGTGCCAGCAGCTACGGACTAGCGCCCCAGTACTTC. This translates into CASSYGLAPQYF.

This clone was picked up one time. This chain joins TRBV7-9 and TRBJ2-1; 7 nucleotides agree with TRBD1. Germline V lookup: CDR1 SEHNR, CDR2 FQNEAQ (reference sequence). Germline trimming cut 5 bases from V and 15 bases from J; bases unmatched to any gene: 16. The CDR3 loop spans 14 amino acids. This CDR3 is CASSDSTGIHRTFF. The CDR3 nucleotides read TGTGCCAGCAGCGACTCGACAGGGATCCACAGGACGTTCTTC.

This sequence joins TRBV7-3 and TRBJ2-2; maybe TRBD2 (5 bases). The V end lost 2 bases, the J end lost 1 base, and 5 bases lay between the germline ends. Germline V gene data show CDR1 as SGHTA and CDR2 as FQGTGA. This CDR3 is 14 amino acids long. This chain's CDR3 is CASSLRGNTGELFF. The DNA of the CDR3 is TGTGCCAGCAGCTTACGGGGGAACACCGGGGAGCTGTTTTTT.

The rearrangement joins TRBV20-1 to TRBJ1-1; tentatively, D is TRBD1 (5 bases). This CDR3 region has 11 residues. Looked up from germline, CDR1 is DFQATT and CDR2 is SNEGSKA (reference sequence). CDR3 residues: CSRTMNTEAFF. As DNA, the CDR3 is TGCAGCCGGACAATGAACACTGAAGCTTTCTTT.

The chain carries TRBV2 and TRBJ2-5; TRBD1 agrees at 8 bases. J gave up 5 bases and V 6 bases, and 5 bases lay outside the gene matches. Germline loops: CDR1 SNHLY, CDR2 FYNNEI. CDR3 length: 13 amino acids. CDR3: CASRPRTGETQYF. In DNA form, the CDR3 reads TGTGCCAGCAGACCCCGGACAGGGGAGACCCAGTACTTC.

The CDR3 DNA follows: TGTGCCAGCACCCATGAGACAGGGACCAATCAGCCCCAGCATTTT. It is translated as CASTHETGTNQPQHF. V usage is TRBV11-1 and J usage is TRBJ1-5, with 7 nucleotides matching TRBD1. Germline V gene lookup returns CDR1 SGHAT and CDR2 FQDESV (reference sequence). The J segment lost 3 bases and the V segment lost 7 bases, leaving 9 bases of the junction unmatched. The CDR3 extends over 15 amino acids.